This T cell receptor (beta chain) was recovered during a study of control samples from healthy donors and cancer patients (dated by TCRdb to 2020 to 2021). Library prep was done by the immunoSEQ multiplex PCR assay. TCRdb limited this immuneACCESS table to in-frame rearrangements with V and J called. A share of clones is missing; checked studies link under half to unresolved V genes, and the rest is unexplained. In all, the sample holds around 100,000 clones, and roughly 84% of those were seen once. The ten largest clones represent over 15% of the sample. V drops 0 bases and J drops 8 bases, leaving 10 bases in between. CDR1 is given as PRHDT and CDR2 as FYEKMQ, both from the germline V gene (reference sequence). The CDR3 has 13 amino acids, counting the end cysteine and phenylalanine. Kept here is only the CDR3 DNA, which spans 39 bases and is read in frame from base 1. As for this clone: The clone's antigen remains unknown. No per-base quality is available; no much larger clone lies one base away.

This receptor was obtained from a woman in her fifties or sixties in good health. The sequence links TRBV13 to TRBJ1-1, with the D segment identity uncertain. Sequences were obtained from blood. In nucleotide form, the sequence is TGTGCCAGCAGCTTAGGCGATTTAGGGGAAGCTTTCTTT. Its translation is CASSLGDLGEAFF.